The following is a TCR beta chain sequence with its context. The source of the sample is a study of shared clonotypes between healthy human individuals. Deep level was the assay's run setting. Libraries were prepared by immunoSEQ multiplex PCR; TCRdb keeps only in-frame clonotypes and omits some of them. Among some 300,000 clones, roughly 70% were seen once, and the ten largest hold 10%. There were no recent acute infections or vaccinations among the donors, who were healthy HIV-negative adults. The CDR3 totals 15 residues. Germline assignment: CDR1 SEHNR and CDR2 FQNEAQ (reference sequence). Sequencing was done on a sample of memory CD4+ T cells sorted from blood. Subset given: CD45RA-negative fraction. This rearrangement joins TRBV7-9 to TRBJ2-5; the D gene is possibly TRBD2 (6 bases). TRBJ2-7 matches the DNA end more closely, so the J call is doubtful. The origin of this receptor is a man aged 30 to 39 in good health. CDR3: CASSLGLGSSYEQYF. CDR3 sequence (DNA): TGTGCCAGCAGCTTAGGACTAGGAAGCTCCTACGAGCAGTACTTC.